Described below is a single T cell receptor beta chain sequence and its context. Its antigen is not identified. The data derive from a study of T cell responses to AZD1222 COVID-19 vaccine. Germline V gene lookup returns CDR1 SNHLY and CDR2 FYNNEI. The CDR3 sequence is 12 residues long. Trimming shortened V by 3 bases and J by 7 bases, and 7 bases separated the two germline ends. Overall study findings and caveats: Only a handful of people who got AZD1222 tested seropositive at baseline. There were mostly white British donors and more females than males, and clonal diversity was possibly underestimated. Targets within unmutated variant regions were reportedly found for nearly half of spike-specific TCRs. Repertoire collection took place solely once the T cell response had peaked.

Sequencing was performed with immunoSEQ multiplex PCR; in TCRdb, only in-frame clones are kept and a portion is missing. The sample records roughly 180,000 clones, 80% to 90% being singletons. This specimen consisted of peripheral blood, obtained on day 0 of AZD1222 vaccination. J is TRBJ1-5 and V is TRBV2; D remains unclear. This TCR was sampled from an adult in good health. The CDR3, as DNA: TGTGCCAGCAGTGAGACTTGGCAGCCCCAGCATTTT. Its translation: CASSETWQPQHF.